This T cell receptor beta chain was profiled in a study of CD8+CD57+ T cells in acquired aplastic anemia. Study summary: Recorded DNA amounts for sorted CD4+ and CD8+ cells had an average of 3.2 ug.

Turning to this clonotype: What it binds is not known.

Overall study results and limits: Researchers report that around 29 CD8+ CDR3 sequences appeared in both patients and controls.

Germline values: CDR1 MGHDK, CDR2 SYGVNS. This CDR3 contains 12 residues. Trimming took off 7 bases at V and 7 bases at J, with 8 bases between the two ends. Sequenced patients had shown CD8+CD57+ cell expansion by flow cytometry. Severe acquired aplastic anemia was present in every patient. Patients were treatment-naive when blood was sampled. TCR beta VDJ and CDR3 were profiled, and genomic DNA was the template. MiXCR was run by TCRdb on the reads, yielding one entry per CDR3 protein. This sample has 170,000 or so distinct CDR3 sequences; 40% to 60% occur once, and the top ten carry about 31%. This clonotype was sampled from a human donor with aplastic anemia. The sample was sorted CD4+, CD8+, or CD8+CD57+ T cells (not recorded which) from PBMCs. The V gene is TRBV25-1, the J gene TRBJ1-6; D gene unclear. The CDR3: CASMTRNSPLHF. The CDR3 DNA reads TGTGCCAGCATGACTCGGAATTCACCCCTCCACTTT.